The 14 T cell receptor beta chains below come from one sample, sequenced in a study of CD8 T cells in ankylosing spondylitis. Their antigen targets remain unknown. TCRdb re-derived calls from the 5' RACE reads in MiXCR, one entry per CDR3 protein. The repertoire holds about 220,000 distinct CDR3 sequences, with around 7.9% as singletons. Study-level points and caveats: A motif in TCR beta, a set of eight highly homologous variants, appeared characteristic of ankylosing spondylitis blood.

Sequencing input: blood, either unsorted or a sorted T cell fraction (not recorded which). These receptors were taken from a male donor with ankylosing spondylitis.

This clonotype has ten or more counts. V is TRBV29-1 and J is TRBJ2-7; D is unclear. Trimming took off 0 bases at V and 3 bases at J, with 6 bases between the two ends. The CDR3 extends over 12 amino acids. Germline-derived CDR1 and CDR2 are SQVTM and ANQGSEA. The CDR3 loop is CSVEDGDYEQYF. The CDR3 DNA reads as TGCAGCGTTGAAGATGGGGACTACGAGCAGTACTTC.

This clonotype was counted a few times. The DNA of the CDR3 is TGCAGTGCAGATAGCGCCAGCAGCACAGATACGCAGTATTTT. This encodes CSADSASSTDTQYF. The chain employs TRBV20-1 and TRBJ2-3; D perhaps matches TRBD2 (5 bases). Looked up from germline, CDR1 is DFQATT and CDR2 is SNEGSKA (reference sequence). There are 14 residues in the CDR3. The germline V and J ends were trimmed by 6 bases and 0 bases, with 13 bases remaining between them.

This clonotype was picked up a small number of times. V and J are TRBV10-3 and TRBJ2-2; the D gene is possibly TRBD1 (5 bases). Germline lookup yields CDR1 ENHRY and CDR2 SYGVKD. The CDR3 consists of 16 residues. The V end was cut by 0 bases, the J end by 7 bases, with 15 bases between. CDR3 nucleotides: TGTGCCATCAGTGAGTCAGGGCCAGGGATGAACGGGGAGCTGTTTTTT. Its translation is CAISESGPGMNGELFF.

The rearrangement links TRBV10-1 to TRBJ2-6; D gene ambiguous. The CDR3 contains 16 residues. Germline assignment: CDR1 WNHNN and CDR2 SYGVQD (reference sequence). The ends were cut back, 1 base at V and 0 bases at J, with 7 bases in the middle. The CDR3 sequence is CASSELGPSGANVLTF. The CDR3 nucleotides are TGCGCCAGCAGTGAGTTAGGGCCCTCTGGGGCCAACGTCCTGACTTTC.

This clonotype was seen repeatedly, ten times or more. The chain recombines TRBV28 with TRBJ2-6, with D unclear. The V end lost 6 bases, the J end lost 2 bases, and 8 bases lay between the germline ends. Germline loops: CDR1 MDHEN, CDR2 SYDVKM. CDR3 size: 14 residues. The CDR3 bases are TGTGCCAGCAGGAGCCTACCTGGGGCCAACGTCCTGACTTTC. Translated, it gives CASRSLPGANVLTF.

In its sample, this clonotype was seen many times. The chain links TRBV25-1 to TRBJ1-6; D is unclear. The CDR3 extends over 13 amino acids. Looked up from germline, CDR1 is MGHDK and CDR2 is SYGVNS. V lost 3 bases, J lost 9 bases, and 9 bases lay in between. CDR3 sequence: CASSDIRTSPLHF. The CDR3 region has the DNA TGTGCCAGCAGTGACATTCGGACTTCACCCCTCCACTTT. Drawing the rest from reference TRBV25-1 and TRBJ1-6, the complete variable domain is EADIYQTPRYLVIGTGKKITLECSQTMGHDKMYWYQQDPGMELHLIHYSYGVNSTEKGDLSSESTVSRIRTEHFPLTLESARPSHTSQYLCASSDIRTSPLHFGNGTRLTVT.

The table lists this clonotype with many counts. The gene calls are TRBV5-1 and TRBJ1-1; a possible D gene is TRBD1 (6 bases). V was clipped by 0 bases and J by 11 bases, with 14 bases between them. The CDR3 consists of 13 residues. CDR1 and CDR2 (germline): SGHRS, YFSETQ. The CDR3 loop reads CASSLELRGAAFF. CDR3 nucleotides: TGCGCCAGCAGCTTGGAATTGAGGGGGGCGGCTTTCTTT.

There are many counts of this clonotype. This chain joins TRBV7-8 and TRBJ2-5; D is possibly TRBD2 (5 bases). V was clipped by 6 bases and J by 0 bases, with 17 bases between them. Germline CDR1 reads SGHVS; CDR2 reads FQNEAQ. This CDR3 spans 16 amino acids. The CDR3 DNA reads as TGTGCCAGCAGACGCGGGTCCCAGAGGTACCAAGAGACCCAGTACTTC. It translates to CASRRGSQRYQETQYF.

The chain carries TRBV6-2 or TRBV6-3 and TRBJ2-3; D remains unclear. This CDR3 spans 16 amino acids. Deletions cut 0 bases from V and 2 bases from J, with 12 bases between. The germline CDR1 and CDR2 sequences are MNHEY and SVGEGT. CDR3 coding DNA: TGTGCCAGCAGTTACTCGAGGCGGCTAATCACAGATACGCAGTATTTT. Protein product: CASSYSRRLITDTQYF.

This clonotype was seen ten or more times. The gene calls are TRBV27 and TRBJ2-1; the D gene is possibly TRBD1 (6 bases). The length of the CDR3 is 14 residues. V lost 4 bases, J lost 4 bases, and 11 bases lay in between. Germline V gene lookup returns CDR1 MNHEY and CDR2 SMNVEV (reference sequence). The CDR3 nucleotides are TGTGCCAGCAGTTCCGGGACACCTTACAATGAGCAGTTCTTC. It encodes CASSSGTPYNEQFF.

At least ten counts were recorded for this clonotype. The chain has TRBV4-3 and TRBJ2-1; 13 bases agree with TRBD2. CDR3 length: 19 amino acids. Trimming cost V 5 bases and J 2 bases; bases outside gene matches: 12. Germline CDR1 LGHNA, CDR2 YSLEER. The CDR3 sequence is CASSTPGTSGKGPYNEQFF. CDR3 in DNA: TGCGCCAGCAGCACCCCCGGGACTAGCGGGAAGGGGCCCTACAATGAGCAGTTCTTC.

This clonotype has at least ten counts. The chain joins TRBV4-3 to TRBJ2-2; D not resolved. V was clipped by 4 bases and J by 5 bases, with 8 bases between them. The CDR3 is 13 residues long. CDR1 and CDR2 from the germline V gene are LGHNA and YSLEER. The CDR3 loop is CASSPRRTGELFF. The CDR3, as DNA: TGCGCCAGCAGCCCTCGAAGGACCGGGGAGCTGTTTTTT.

A word on this clonotype: A much larger clonotype is one base distant, so this may be a read error. The rearrangement joins TRBV4-1 to TRBJ1-6; D might be TRBD1 (5 bases). The CDR3 length is 17 residues. Trimming took off 1 base at V and 5 bases at J, with 15 bases between the two ends. The germline V gene has CDR1 MGHRA and CDR2 YSYEKL. The CDR3 DNA follows: TGCGCCAGCAGCCAAGTCTTGGGGGAGTCCGATAATTCACCCCTCCACTTT. Residues: CASSQVLGESDNSPLHF.

At least ten counts were recorded for this clonotype. V is TRBV7-9 and J is TRBJ1-1; no reliable D call. V shed 4 bases and J shed 1 base, with 10 bases lying between them. Germline CDR1 reads SEHNR; CDR2 reads FQNEAQ (reference sequence). The CDR3 loop spans 14 amino acids. CDR3 loop: CASSSSRQNTEAFF. In DNA, the CDR3 is TGTGCCAGCAGCTCATCACGACAGAACACTGAAGCTTTCTTT.